The clone carrying this TCR beta chain is a singleton in its sample. This CDR3 has 13 amino acids. V was trimmed by 1 base and J by 2 bases, leaving 5 bases between them. Germline values: CDR1 MNHEY, CDR2 SVGAGI. This sample is part of a study of blood T cell repertoires in COVID-19. Looking at the study overall: Nucleic acid was either cDNA or gDNA, and it came from T cells, B-cell-depleted T cells, or PBMCs.

Some clones are missing from TCRdb's copy, which holds only in-frame ones; the method was immunoSEQ multiplex PCR. The sample lists approximately 150,000 clones; about 87% were seen once. Sequenced sample: peripheral blood. The chain combines TRBV6-5 with TRBJ1-1, with no clear D. This clonotype originated in a woman aged 50 to 60 with acute or convalescent COVID-19. Written as DNA, the CDR3 is TGTGCCAGCAGTTACTACTCTAACACTGAAGCTTTCTTT. This translates into CASSYYSNTEAFF.